This passage covers 3 T cell receptor beta chains from one sample sequenced in a study of OX40 agonist ivuxolimab in advanced cancers. Measured with immunoSEQ multiplex PCR; TCRdb has only the in-frame clones, and not every one. The sample has about 81,000 clones, around 80% seen once. This material consisted of CD4+ or CD8+ T cells sorted from blood, taken in a trial of the OX40 agonist ivuxolimab. The receptors originated from an adult with an advanced solid tumor such as melanoma, head and neck, liver or kidney cancer.

The gene calls are TRBV5-1 and TRBJ2-1; tentative D call: TRBD1 (5 bases). Germline loops: CDR1 SGHRS, CDR2 YFSETQ. There are 13 residues in the CDR3. Trimming took 4 bases from V and 10 from J, leaving 15 bases between them. The CDR3 sequence is CASSVLTEGEQFF. The DNA for the CDR3 is TGCGCCAGCAGCGTGCTGACAGAAGGGGAGCAGTTCTTC.

This sequence joins TRBV27 and TRBJ1-2; D is possibly TRBD1 (6 bases). This CDR3 comprises 16 residues. V gave up 2 bases and J gave up 3 bases, with 16 bases separating them. Germline values: CDR1 MNHEY, CDR2 SMNVEV (reference sequence). CDR3 nucleotide sequence: TGTGCCAGCAGTTTACGAGAGGACAGAAAATACTATGGCTACACCTTC. Residues: CASSLREDRKYYGYTF.

The CDR3 is CASSDRRDGYTF. The DNA of the CDR3 is TGTGCCAGCAGTGACAGGAGGGATGGCTACACCTTC. The chain is built from TRBV21-1 and TRBJ1-2. TRBV21-1 constitutes a pseudogene. The CDR3 consists of 12 residues.